Shown below are 3 T cell receptor beta chains from a single sample sequenced in a study of monozygotic twins with inflammatory bowel disease. TCRdb re-called the 5' RACE reads and shows each CDR3 protein once, DNA omitted. Here the sample table reports roughly 100,000 distinct CDR3 sequences. Sequencing was done on a sample of blood. The receptors here all came from a human donor with ulcerative colitis or Crohn's disease, or a healthy co-twin of an affected twin (not recorded which).

The chain carries TRBV12-3 or TRBV12-4 and TRBJ2-4; TCRdb designates TRBD1, a call that cannot be tested without DNA. The CDR3 totals 13 residues. The CDR3 loop is CASSSNRGNIQYF.

The CDR3 sequence is CASSWDPNEKLFF. The genes are TRBV5-1 and TRBJ1-4. Germline CDR1 SGHRS, CDR2 YFSETQ. CDR3 length equals 13 residues.

V usage is TRBV20-1 and J usage is TRBJ2-2; with no DNA, the TCRdb D assignment of TRBD1 cannot be verified. Germline CDR1 DFQATT, CDR2 SNEGSKA (reference sequence). This CDR3 spans 15 amino acids. This chain's CDR3 is CSATPRTPNTGELFF.